This passage covers 24 T cell receptor beta chains from one sample sequenced in a study of tumour-infiltrating T cells in Burkitt lymphoma. Repertoires were generated with immunoSEQ multiplex PCR, while TCRdb's copy carries only in-frame clones and drops some. The data show about 1,600 clones, more than 10% seen once. What was sequenced was tumor tissue. These receptors originate from a human donor with Burkitt lymphoma.

The V call is TRBV6-1, the J call TRBJ1-2; D remains ambiguous. In germline, CDR1 is MNHNS, CDR2 SASEGT. Deletions cut 4 bases from V and 6 bases from J, with 15 bases between. CDR3 length: 14 residues. This CDR3 reads CASSVARKEDGYTF. CDR3 in DNA: TGTGCCAGCAGTGTTGCCAGGAAAGAGGATGGCTACACCTTC.

This chain links TRBV2 with TRBJ2-7; 10 bases are shared with TRBD2. The CDR3 is made up of 14 amino acids. Germline assignment: CDR1 SNHLY and CDR2 FYNNEI. Trimming at V came to 7 bases and at J to 2 bases, leaving 5 bases not matched to a gene. The DNA for the CDR3 is TGTGCCAGCACGAGGACTAGCGGAACCTACGAGCAGTACTTC. Translation gives CASTRTSGTYEQYF.

This rearrangement joins TRBV28 to TRBJ2-3; D unresolved. The V end was cut by 3 bases, the J end by 0 bases, with 16 bases between. The CDR3 totals 17 residues. Germline CDR1 is MDHEN and CDR2 is SYDVKM. The CDR3 sequence: CASSLNRFSASTDTQYF. As DNA, the CDR3 is TGTGCCAGCAGTTTGAACCGTTTCTCAGCTAGCACAGATACGCAGTATTTT.

This clone has just a few counts. The gene calls are TRBV5-6 and TRBJ2-3, with D possibly being TRBD1 or TRBD2 (5 bases each). V was trimmed by 2 bases and J by 1 base, leaving 23 bases between them. This CDR3 is built from 19 residues. The germline V gene encodes CDR1 SGHDT and CDR2 YYEEEE. CDR3 bases: TGTGCCAGCAGCTTTATTAGTTTTTTGGGGAGAGGGGGCACAGATACGCAGTATTTT. Translated, it gives CASSFISFLGRGGTDTQYF.

A note on this clone: The junction differs from germline at one of its ends, possibly a read error. The chain joins TRBV4-2 to TRBJ1-2; D is ambiguous. Germline CDR1 reads LGHNA; CDR2 reads YNFKEQ. This CDR3 is 13 amino acids long. The CDR3 DNA is TGTGCCAGCAGCCAAGAGGAGCTATATGGCTACATCTTC. It is translated as CASSQEELYGYIF.

The sample holds a few counts of this clone. The J gene is TRBJ2-4, the V gene TRBV13; D gene unclear. Germline assignment: CDR1 PRHDT and CDR2 FYEKMQ (reference sequence). V was clipped by 5 bases and J by 0 bases, with 11 bases between them. This CDR3 comprises 15 residues. This CDR3 is CASSENGLAKNIQYF. CDR3 sequence (DNA): TGTGCCAGCAGCGAAAATGGGCTAGCCAAAAACATTCAGTACTTC.

The V gene is TRBV9, the J gene TRBJ2-1; D might be TRBD1 or TRBD2, each matching 6 bases. The V end lost 2 bases, the J end lost 12 bases, and 24 bases lay between the germline ends. CDR1 and CDR2 from the germline V gene are SGDLS and YYNGEE. The CDR3 is 16 residues long. CDR3 sequence reads: CASSVRVGRRDKRQFF. The CDR3 nucleotides read TGTGCCAGCAGCGTGAGGGTGGGCAGGAGGGACAAACGGCAGTTCTTC.

The count of this clone is one. The V call is TRBV19, the J call TRBJ1-6, with 8 positions matching TRBD1. Germline-derived CDR1 and CDR2 are LNHDA and SQIVND (reference sequence). The CDR3 has 15 residues. The ends lost 4 bases at V and 10 bases at J; junction bases unmatched: 9. The CDR3 region has the DNA TGTGCCAGTAGTACCTCCACAGGGGGTGGCTCACCCCTCCACTTT. Encoded protein: CASSTSTGGGSPLHF.

There are a few counts of this clone. The genes are TRBV27 and TRBJ1-1; no clear D. Trimming shortened V by 3 bases and J by 8 bases, and 13 bases separated the two germline ends. The CDR3 is 13 amino acids. Germline CDR1 and CDR2: MNHEY and SMNVEV (reference sequence). The CDR3 sequence is CASSFSASAEAFF. The CDR3 DNA is TGTGCCAGCAGTTTTTCGGCTTCGGCGGAAGCTTTCTTT.

This clone was seen a few times. The chain carries TRBV27 and TRBJ2-7, with 7 bases identical to TRBD2. CDR3 length: 15 residues. From germline, CDR1 is MNHEY and CDR2 SMNVEV (reference sequence). Trimming cost V 3 bases and J 0 bases; bases outside gene matches: 5. The CDR3: CASSLGPGGSYEQYF. The DNA of the CDR3 is TGTGCCAGCAGTTTGGGACCGGGAGGCTCCTACGAGCAGTACTTC.

J is TRBJ2-7 and V is TRBV6-1; 10 positions match TRBD1. Losses at the gene ends were 6 bases for V and 7 bases for J; bases not matched to a gene: 9. The length of the CDR3 is 14 residues. Germline lookup yields CDR1 MNHNS and CDR2 SASEGT. The CDR3 region is CASSVGTGVGEQYF. CDR3 nucleotides: TGTGCCAGCAGCGTCGGGACAGGGGTCGGGGAGCAGTACTTC.

A few counts support this clone. This chain connects TRBV2 to TRBJ2-5, with D unresolved. The length of the CDR3 is 14 residues. The V gene's germline CDR1 is SNHLY and CDR2 FYNNEI. V lost 1 base and J 1 base, leaving 7 bases between the germline ends. CDR3 bases: TGTGCCAGCAGTGAAGTTCTCTTCCAAGAGACCCAGTACTTC. Translation gives CASSEVLFQETQYF.

V is TRBV9 and J is TRBJ2-3; 9 bases line up with TRBD2. The CDR3 sequence is 17 residues long. J gave up 5 bases and V 0 bases, and 10 bases lay outside the gene matches. The germline gives CDR1 SGDLS, CDR2 YYNGEE. In DNA form, the CDR3 reads TGTGCCAGCAGCGTAGAGCGAGCGGGAGGTCCCCGAGATACGCAGTATTTT. Its translation: CASSVERAGGPRDTQYF.

The V and J genes are TRBV7-2 and TRBJ2-3; the match to TRBD2 covers 10 bases. Germline lookup yields CDR1 SGHTA and CDR2 FQGNSA. V shed 1 base and J 3 bases; nucleotides not matched to a gene: 7. The CDR3 covers 17 residues. The CDR3 DNA reads as TGTGCCAGCAGCTTAGTGAGGCTAGCGGGAGAAACAGATACGCAGTATTTT. It encodes CASSLVRLAGETDTQYF.

This clone was counted only a few times. The chain links TRBV7-9 to TRBJ2-3; D possibly corresponds to TRBD2 (5 bases). Germline values: CDR1 SEHNR, CDR2 FQNEAQ (reference sequence). This CDR3 is built from 14 residues. Trimming left V 5 bases short and J 11 bases short, with 20 bases between. The CDR3: CASSLRPPGYEQYF. The CDR3 DNA reads TGTGCCAGCAGCCTAAGACCCCCGGGATATGAGCAGTATTTT.

The chain couples TRBV5-6 to TRBJ1-2; unclear D gene. The CDR3 consists of 15 residues. The V gene lost 2 bases and the J gene lost 1 base, with 12 bases spanning the gap. Germline V gene lookup returns CDR1 SGHDT and CDR2 YYEEEE. In DNA form, the CDR3 reads TGTGCCAGCAGCTTCCCGGGGATGTTTAACTATGGCTACACCTTC. It codes for CASSFPGMFNYGYTF.

This clone was seen a handful of times. The chain joins TRBV5-1 to TRBJ2-2; D possibly corresponds to TRBD2 (5 bases). Germline loops: CDR1 SGHRS, CDR2 YFSETQ. V was trimmed by 4 bases and J by 2 bases, leaving 9 bases between them. This CDR3 comprises 14 residues. CDR3 amino acids: CASSAGGNTGELFF. The DNA for the CDR3 is TGCGCCAGCAGCGCGGGCGGTAACACCGGGGAGCTGTTTTTT.

The rearrangement links TRBV5-1 to TRBJ2-5; D unclear. This CDR3 contains 16 residues. CDR1 SGHRS and CDR2 YFSETQ come from the germline V gene. V lost 2 bases, J lost 4 bases, and 18 bases lay in between. CDR3 DNA: TGCGCCAGCAGCTTTGGTAGTGCACGGAACCTAGAGACCCAGTACTTC. Residues: CASSFGSARNLETQYF.

This clone was seen a handful of times. The rearrangement links TRBV10-1 to TRBJ2-5; TRBD2 agrees at 16 bases. J gave up 2 bases and V 10 bases, and 7 bases lay outside the gene matches. CDR3 length: 16 residues. Germline CDR1 is WNHNN and CDR2 is SYGVQD (reference sequence). In DNA form, the CDR3 reads TGCGCCACAGGGACTAGCGGGGGGGTTTGGCAAGAGACCCAGTACTTC. Protein product: CATGTSGGVWQETQYF.

This clone was detected a few times. The gene calls are TRBV6-5 and TRBJ2-7; 9 bases match TRBD2. The V and J ends lost 0 bases and 3 bases, in that order; junction bases with no gene match: 0. Germline-derived CDR1 and CDR2 are MNHEY and SVGAGI. There are 14 residues in the CDR3. CDR3 protein: CASSYSAGGYEQYF. The CDR3 DNA reads as TGTGCCAGCAGTTACTCAGCGGGAGGCTACGAGCAGTACTTC.

The chain is built from TRBV18 and TRBJ2-1; D is ambiguous. Looked up from germline, CDR1 is KGHSH and CDR2 is LQKENI. This CDR3 has 14 residues. Trimming removed 8 bases at V and 0 bases at J, with 11 bases between. The CDR3: CASQLTGSYNEQFF. The CDR3 coding sequence is TGTGCCAGCCAGTTAACGGGCTCCTACAATGAGCAGTTCTTC.

This clone was picked up a small number of times. This chain uses TRBV29-1 with TRBJ2-2; D ambiguous. This CDR3 has 10 amino acids. Germline CDR1 is SQVTM and CDR2 is ANQGSEA. With 7 bases removed from V and 11 bases from J, the gap between germline ends came to 11 bases. Here the CDR3 DNA reads TGCAGCGCTCTCGTACCCGAGCTGTTTTTT. It is translated as CSALVPELFF.

V is TRBV13 and J is TRBJ2-5; 8 positions match TRBD2. The CDR3 length is 20 residues. J gave up 4 bases and V 0 bases, and 19 bases lay outside the gene matches. Germline lookup yields CDR1 PRHDT and CDR2 FYEKMQ (reference sequence). CDR3 coding DNA: TGTGCCAGCAGCTTAGGGGCCTTGGGAGCGGGGGCACCATTGGGAGAGACCCAGTACTTC. Translated, it gives CASSLGALGAGAPLGETQYF.

A few counts support this clone. This sequence joins TRBV27 and TRBJ2-2; 7 nucleotides match TRBD2. In germline, CDR1 is MNHEY, CDR2 SMNVEV (reference sequence). The CDR3 length is 14 residues. The trim removed 7 bases at V and 3 bases at J, leaving 5 bases unmatched. The chain's CDR3 is CASKGGQYTGELFF. The CDR3 DNA reads as TGTGCCAGCAAGGGAGGGCAGTACACCGGGGAGCTGTTTTTT.